The T cell receptor (beta chain) under discussion was sequenced for a study of blood T cell repertoires in COVID-19. Study-level background: Donors in the United States, Italy and Spain gave samples during acute or convalescent COVID-19.

The method was immunoSEQ multiplex PCR; TCRdb's version includes in-frame clones alone and lacks a portion of them. The sample shows about 170,000 clones, 84% of them seen only once. This CDR3 is 15 amino acids long. Germline V gene sequence: CDR1 SGHNT, CDR2 YENEEA. Trimming took 1 base from V and 3 from J, leaving 10 bases between them. V is TRBV11-3 and J is TRBJ2-1; D is perhaps TRBD1 (6 bases). The sequenced sample was peripheral blood. The sequence derives from a woman older than 75 with COVID-19, enrolled during active disease. The CDR3 loop reads CASSLGGPYYNEQFF. CDR3 sequence (DNA): TGTGCCAGCAGCTTAGGGGGGCCCTACTACAATGAGCAGTTCTTC. Together with reference TRBV11-3 and TRBJ2-1, the CDR3 gives the full variable domain: EAGVVQSPRYKIIEKKQPVAFWCNPISGHNTLYWYLQNLGQGPELLIRYENEEAVDDSQLPKDRFSAERLKGVDSTLKIQPAELGDSAVYLCASSLGGPYYNEQFFGPGTRLTVL.